This TCR beta chain was obtained from a study of control samples from healthy donors and cancer patients. CDR1 WSHSY and CDR2 SAAADI come from the germline V gene. V was clipped by 3 bases and J by 2 bases, with 10 bases between them. The CDR3 length is 14 residues. Sequencing used immunoSEQ multiplex PCR; TCRdb keeps in-frame clones, though not all of them. The repertoire includes some 150,000 clones, around 94% of them detected once, and 12% to 15% sits in the top ten. V and J are TRBV10-2 and TRBJ1-2; D is perhaps TRBD1 (6 bases). The sequenced sample was PBMCs. This clonotype was obtained from a man aged 55-75 years with colorectal cancer. DNA of the CDR3: TGCGCCAGCAGTGATCGGGGGCCGAACTATGGCTACACCTTC. Residues: CASSDRGPNYGYTF.